This is a list of T cell receptor beta chains from one sample in a study of CD8+ T cells in alopecia areata. The table came from immunoSEQ multiplex PCR; TCRdb's copy has only in-frame clones and leaves some out. The sample lists 200,000 to 250,000 clones, roughly two fifths occurring once. The material sequenced was CD4+ T cells sorted from blood, taken at week 34, from a patient treated with tofacitinib. The receptors come from a human donor with alopecia areata. Both conserved end residues are part of each CDR3. D genes are given only for firm matches.

V gene: TRBV9
D gene: NA
CDR3 protein: CASSTRGAGRNNEQFF

V gene: TRBV30
D gene: NA
CDR3 protein: CAWSSGARKLFF

V gene: TRBV2
D gene: TRBD1
CDR3 protein: CASSEVRQGIGQSGTQYF

V gene: TRBV7-9
D gene: NA
CDR3 protein: CASSYTGINEKLFF

V gene: TRBV7-8
D gene: TRBD1
CDR3 protein: CASSPLRTGEQYF

V gene: TRBV2
D gene: NA
CDR3 protein: CASREQDYTDTQYF

V gene: TRBV30
D gene: TRBD2
CDR3 protein: CAWKQAGAFEQYF

V gene: TRBV7-6
D gene: TRBD2
CDR3 protein: CASSGSGGPYEQYF

V gene: TRBV29-1
D gene: NA
CDR3 protein: CSVEFRGPDTQYF

V gene: TRBV14
D gene: NA
CDR3 protein: CASSQHWGDTGELFF

V gene: TRBV9
D gene: NA
CDR3 protein: CASSAQGGTEAFF

V gene: TRBV6-6
D gene: NA
CDR3 protein: CASSLSGSEQYF

V gene: TRBV14
D gene: NA
CDR3 protein: CASSQLKGPGELFF

V gene: TRBV30
D gene: NA
CDR3 protein: CAWRSRGVRDSNQPQHF

V gene: TRBV4-2
D gene: NA
CDR3 protein: CASSQESVRIYEQYF

V gene: TRBV29-1
D gene: TRBD1
CDR3 protein: CSVASTGDSYEQYF

V gene: TRBV7-3
D gene: NA
CDR3 protein: CASSLSPVDEQFF

V gene: TRBV5-1
D gene: TRBD1
CDR3 protein: CASSPGTGIPYGYTF

V gene: TRBV2
D gene: NA
CDR3 protein: CASSGVGTGELFF

V gene: TRBV15
D gene: NA
CDR3 protein: CATSKILTGNTEAFF

V gene: TRBV18
D gene: NA
CDR3 protein: CASSPGVVGTEAFF

V gene: TRBV25-1
D gene: TRBD2
CDR3 protein: CASSHTWASGRRGETQYF

V gene: TRBV7-2
D gene: TRBD1
CDR3 protein: CASSRRQGANSPLHF

V gene: TRBV7-9
D gene: TRBD1
CDR3 protein: CASSLAGGGYTEAFF

V gene: TRBV30
D gene: TRBD1
CDR3 protein: CAWSEKWDRGTDTQYF

V gene: TRBV7-9
D gene: NA
CDR3 protein: CASPPKGVQDTQYF

V gene: TRBV14
D gene: NA
CDR3 protein: CASSQDNGYSYNEQFF

V gene: TRBV30
D gene: NA
CDR3 protein: CAWAGSSTDTQYF

V gene: TRBV30
D gene: NA
CDR3 protein: CAWSSRGDTEAFF

V gene: TRBV7-9
D gene: NA
CDR3 protein: CASSLISYEQYF

V gene: TRBV5-1
D gene: NA
CDR3 protein: CASSLEGITKNIQYF

V gene: TRBV30
D gene: TRBD1
CDR3 protein: CAWRALGTVQNTEAFF

V gene: TRBV9
D gene: TRBD2
CDR3 protein: CASSVEALATSTDTQYF

V gene: TRBV7-9
D gene: NA
CDR3 protein: CASSFLQGSGYTF

V gene: TRBV27
D gene: TRBD1
CDR3 protein: CASSFRRQGYQPQHF

V gene: TRBV29-1
D gene: NA
CDR3 protein: CSVEDRGKSMNTEAFF

V gene: TRBV4-1
D gene: TRBD1
CDR3 protein: CASSQQGRGQANTEAFF

V gene: TRBV30
D gene: TRBD1
CDR3 protein: CAWSGPGTGGTEAFF

V gene: TRBV2
D gene: TRBD2
CDR3 protein: CASRWTSPYNEQFF

V gene: TRBV6-1
D gene: NA
CDR3 protein: CASSEARHFTTYEQYF

V gene: TRBV14
D gene: TRBD2
CDR3 protein: CASSQIAGVTPPGELFF

V gene: TRBV5-1
D gene: TRBD1
CDR3 protein: CASSSSGTEYEQYF

V gene: TRBV10-1
D gene: NA
CDR3 protein: CASSEQNRVNTGELFF

V gene: TRBV29-1
D gene: NA
CDR3 protein: CSVAMNTEAFF

V gene: TRBV7-9
D gene: TRBD1
CDR3 protein: CASSSRQGDTEAFF

V gene: TRBV7-9
D gene: NA
CDR3 protein: CASSPDPNTYGYTF

V gene: TRBV27
D gene: NA
CDR3 protein: CASRSQGEQYF

V gene: TRBV18
D gene: TRBD1
CDR3 protein: CASSPRNPTGDEQYF

V gene: TRBV6-6
D gene: NA
CDR3 protein: CASSARTSQQSEQYF

V gene: TRBV18
D gene: NA
CDR3 protein: CASSLSTDTQYF

V gene: TRBV6-5
D gene: NA
CDR3 protein: CATTDVPQETQYF

V gene: TRBV10-3
D gene: TRBD1
CDR3 protein: CAIGQGPGELFF

V gene: TRBV6-6
D gene: TRBD1
CDR3 protein: CASSYVSGGNTEAFF

V gene: TRBV6-5
D gene: NA
CDR3 protein: CASASPGTAYGYTF

V gene: TRBV30
D gene: NA
CDR3 protein: CAWTPDRAGNTIYF

V gene: TRBV4-2
D gene: TRBD1
CDR3 protein: CASSQDQGALGYTF

V gene: TRBV6-5
D gene: NA
CDR3 protein: CASRRNRDATYEQYF

V gene: TRBV29-1
D gene: NA
CDR3 protein: CSVPGGGGNTGELFF

V gene: TRBV11-2
D gene: NA
CDR3 protein: CASSLPHSYEQYF

V gene: TRBV5-1
D gene: NA
CDR3 protein: CASSIGRQETQYF